This T cell receptor (beta chain) was sequenced for a study of immune evolution from preneoplasia to lung adenocarcinoma. Here immunoSEQ multiplex PCR was the method, and the copy in TCRdb shows in-frame clones only, minus some. The profile shows about 4,900 clones, just under 80% of them singletons. Germline V gives CDR1 MDHEN, CDR2 SYDVKM. There are 17 residues in the CDR3. V trimming: 3 bases; J trimming: 9 bases; junction bases outside the gene matches: 12. The chain carries TRBV28 and TRBJ2-2; 11 nucleotides match TRBD2. This TCR derives from a person between 50 and 69 years old with lung adenocarcinoma. Material: FFPE normal lung tissue adjacent to the tumor. CDR3 DNA sequence: TGTGCCAGCAGTTTTCTTTCTGGGACTAGCGGCCTCTGGGAGCTGTTTTTT. Translated: CASSFLSGTSGLWELFF.